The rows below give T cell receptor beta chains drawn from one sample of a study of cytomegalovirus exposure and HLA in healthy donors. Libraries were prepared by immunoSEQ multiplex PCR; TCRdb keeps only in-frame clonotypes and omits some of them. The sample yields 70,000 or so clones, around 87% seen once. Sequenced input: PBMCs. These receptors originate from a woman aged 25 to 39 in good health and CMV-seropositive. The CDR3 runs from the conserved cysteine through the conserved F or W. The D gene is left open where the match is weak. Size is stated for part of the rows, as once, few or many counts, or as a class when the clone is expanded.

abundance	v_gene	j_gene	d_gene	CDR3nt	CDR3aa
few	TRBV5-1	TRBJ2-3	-	TGCGCCAGCAGCCTCGGTGCGGGGTCAGACGGTACGCAGTATTTT	CASSLGAGSDGTQYF
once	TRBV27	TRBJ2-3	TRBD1	TGTGCCAGCAGTATCCGGGACAGGGGTCGTCCAGATACGCAGTATTTT	CASSIRDRGRPDTQYF
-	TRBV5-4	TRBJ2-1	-	TGTGCCAGCAGCTTGGCCTACGAGCAGTTCTTC	CASSLAYEQFF
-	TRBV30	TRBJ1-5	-	TGTGCCTGGAGTGTCGGGGAAATCCAGCCCCAGCATTTT	CAWSVGEIQPQHF
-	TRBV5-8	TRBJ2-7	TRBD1	TGTGCCAGCAGCGTCCGGGACAGAACCTACGAGCAGTACTTC	CASSVRDRTYEQYF
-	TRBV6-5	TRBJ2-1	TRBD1	TGTGCCAGCAGTTACGACAGGGGCTCCTACAATGAGCAGTTCTTC	CASSYDRGSYNEQFF
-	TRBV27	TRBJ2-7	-	TGTGCCAGCAGTTTTAGCGGACCATACGAGCAGTACTTC	CASSFSGPYEQYF
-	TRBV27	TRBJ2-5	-	TGTGCCAGCAGTCCAGGGGCGGGGGTTTGGGACCAAGAGACCCAGTACTTC	CASSPGAGVWDQETQYF
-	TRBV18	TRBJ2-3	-	TGTGCCAGCTCGCCGATCGCTAGGCCAGATACGCAGTATTTT	CASSPIARPDTQYF
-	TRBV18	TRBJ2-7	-	TGTGCCAGCTCAACGGGGGTTTGGGACGAGCAGTACTTC	CASSTGVWDEQYF
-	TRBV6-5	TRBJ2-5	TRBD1	TGTGCCAGCAGCCCGGTTAGGGGGCTAGAGACCCAGTACTTC	CASSPVRGLETQYF
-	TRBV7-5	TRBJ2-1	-	TGTGTCAGAAGCTTAGGGGGAGGCTCTATACCCCAAAGAGGTGAGCAGTTCTTC	CVRSLGGGSIPQRGEQFF
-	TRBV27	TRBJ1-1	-	TGTGCCAGCAGTCTTGCGGGGAGCGTGAACACTGAAGCTTTCTTT	CASSLAGSVNTEAFF
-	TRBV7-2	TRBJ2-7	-	TGTGCCAGCAGTTTACAGGGAACCTACGAGCAGTACTTC	CASSLQGTYEQYF
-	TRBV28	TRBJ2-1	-	TGTGCCAGCAGCCCCGTTATGTATGAGCAGTTCTTC	CASSPVMYEQFF
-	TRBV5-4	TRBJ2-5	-	TGTGCCAGCAGTTTGTGGAGGGACCAAGAGACCCAGTACTTC	CASSLWRDQETQYF
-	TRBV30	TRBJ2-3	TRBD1	TGTGCCTGGACTCAGGGGGGCACAGATACGCAGTATTTT	CAWTQGGTDTQYF
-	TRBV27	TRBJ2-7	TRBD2	TGTGCCAGCAGCAGCGGGGGGAGCTCCTACGAGCAGTACTTC	CASSSGGSSYEQYF
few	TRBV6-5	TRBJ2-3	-	TGTGCCAGCAGTGAACCCCCCAGCAGCGGTAGTCATTATTTT	CASSEPPSSGSHYF
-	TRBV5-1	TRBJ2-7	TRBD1	TGCGCCAGCAGCTTGGCCGGAGGGACAGGGGACTCCTACGAGCAGTACTTC	CASSLAGGTGDSYEQYF
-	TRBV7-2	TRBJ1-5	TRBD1	TGTGCCAGCAGCTTGGGGGGGACAGGGGGTCAGCCCCAGCATTTT	CASSLGGTGGQPQHF
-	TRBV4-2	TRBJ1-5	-	TGTGCCAGCAGCCAAGAAGATCGGGGGGGGTTCAATCAGCCCCAGCATTTT	CASSQEDRGGFNQPQHF
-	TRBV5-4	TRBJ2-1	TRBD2	TGTGCCAGCAGAAGGCGGGAGAGGGCCTACAATGAGCAGTTCTTC	CASRRRERAYNEQFF
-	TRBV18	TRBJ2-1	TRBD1	TGTGCCAGCTCACCCCCGGGGACAGGGATGAATGAGCAGTTCTTC	CASSPPGTGMNEQFF
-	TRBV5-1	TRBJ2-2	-	TGCGCCAGCAGCTTGGCCTCGGGTCTGGACGGGGAGCTGTTTTTT	CASSLASGLDGELFF
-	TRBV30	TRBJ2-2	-	TGTGCCCGGGCGGGCCGGGGGGCCACCGGGGAGCTGTTTTTT	CARAGRGATGELFF
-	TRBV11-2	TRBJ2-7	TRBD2	TGTGCCAGCAGCTTTAGCGGGAAGCCGGGGCAGTACTTC	CASSFSGKPGQYF
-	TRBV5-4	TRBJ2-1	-	TGTGCCAGCAGCTTGGGGGCAGGGTATAGAATCAATGAGCAGTTCTTC	CASSLGAGYRINEQFF
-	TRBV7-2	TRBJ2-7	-	TGTGCCAGCGCCCACAGGAGATCCTACGAGCAGTACTTC	CASAHRRSYEQYF
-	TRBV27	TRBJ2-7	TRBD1	TGTGCCAGCAGTTCCCCGGGACAGGTGTACGAGCAGTACTTC	CASSSPGQVYEQYF
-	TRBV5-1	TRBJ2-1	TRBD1	TGCGCCAGCAGCTTGGGACAGGGGAAGAATGAGCAGTTCTTC	CASSLGQGKNEQFF
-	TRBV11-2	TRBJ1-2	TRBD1	TGTGCCAGCAGCTTGGGGCAGGGGGAGAACTATGGCTACACCTTC	CASSLGQGENYGYTF
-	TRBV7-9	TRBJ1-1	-	TGTGCCAGCAGTTACACGAACACTGAAGCTTTCTTT	CASSYTNTEAFF
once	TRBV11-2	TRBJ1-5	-	TGTGCCAGCAGCTCCGGAGGTGGCCAGCCCCAGCATTTT	CASSSGGGQPQHF
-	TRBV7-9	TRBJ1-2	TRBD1	TGTGCCAGCAGCCGGTCGACAGGGGTCTATGGCTACACCTTC	CASSRSTGVYGYTF
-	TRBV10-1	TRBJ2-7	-	TGCGCCAGCACGATCAGGGGAACCGGATTAGTTTGGGGCCTTTACGAGCAGTACTTC	CASTIRGTGLVWGLYEQYF
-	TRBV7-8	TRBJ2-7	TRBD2	TGTGCCAGCAGCTTACAGCGGGAGGCCGCCGTCGACGAGCAGTACTTC	CASSLQREAAVDEQYF
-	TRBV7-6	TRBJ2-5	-	TGTGCCAGCAGCTTCATGACAGGAGAACCCCCAGAGACCCAGTACTTC	CASSFMTGEPPETQYF
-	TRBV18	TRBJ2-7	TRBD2	TGTGCCAGCTCACCATCTGGAAGCGGGAGGGCCTTCTACGAGCAGTACTTC	CASSPSGSGRAFYEQYF
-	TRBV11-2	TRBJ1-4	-	TGTGCCAGCAGCTTAGGCGGAAAGCTGTTTTTT	CASSLGGKLFF